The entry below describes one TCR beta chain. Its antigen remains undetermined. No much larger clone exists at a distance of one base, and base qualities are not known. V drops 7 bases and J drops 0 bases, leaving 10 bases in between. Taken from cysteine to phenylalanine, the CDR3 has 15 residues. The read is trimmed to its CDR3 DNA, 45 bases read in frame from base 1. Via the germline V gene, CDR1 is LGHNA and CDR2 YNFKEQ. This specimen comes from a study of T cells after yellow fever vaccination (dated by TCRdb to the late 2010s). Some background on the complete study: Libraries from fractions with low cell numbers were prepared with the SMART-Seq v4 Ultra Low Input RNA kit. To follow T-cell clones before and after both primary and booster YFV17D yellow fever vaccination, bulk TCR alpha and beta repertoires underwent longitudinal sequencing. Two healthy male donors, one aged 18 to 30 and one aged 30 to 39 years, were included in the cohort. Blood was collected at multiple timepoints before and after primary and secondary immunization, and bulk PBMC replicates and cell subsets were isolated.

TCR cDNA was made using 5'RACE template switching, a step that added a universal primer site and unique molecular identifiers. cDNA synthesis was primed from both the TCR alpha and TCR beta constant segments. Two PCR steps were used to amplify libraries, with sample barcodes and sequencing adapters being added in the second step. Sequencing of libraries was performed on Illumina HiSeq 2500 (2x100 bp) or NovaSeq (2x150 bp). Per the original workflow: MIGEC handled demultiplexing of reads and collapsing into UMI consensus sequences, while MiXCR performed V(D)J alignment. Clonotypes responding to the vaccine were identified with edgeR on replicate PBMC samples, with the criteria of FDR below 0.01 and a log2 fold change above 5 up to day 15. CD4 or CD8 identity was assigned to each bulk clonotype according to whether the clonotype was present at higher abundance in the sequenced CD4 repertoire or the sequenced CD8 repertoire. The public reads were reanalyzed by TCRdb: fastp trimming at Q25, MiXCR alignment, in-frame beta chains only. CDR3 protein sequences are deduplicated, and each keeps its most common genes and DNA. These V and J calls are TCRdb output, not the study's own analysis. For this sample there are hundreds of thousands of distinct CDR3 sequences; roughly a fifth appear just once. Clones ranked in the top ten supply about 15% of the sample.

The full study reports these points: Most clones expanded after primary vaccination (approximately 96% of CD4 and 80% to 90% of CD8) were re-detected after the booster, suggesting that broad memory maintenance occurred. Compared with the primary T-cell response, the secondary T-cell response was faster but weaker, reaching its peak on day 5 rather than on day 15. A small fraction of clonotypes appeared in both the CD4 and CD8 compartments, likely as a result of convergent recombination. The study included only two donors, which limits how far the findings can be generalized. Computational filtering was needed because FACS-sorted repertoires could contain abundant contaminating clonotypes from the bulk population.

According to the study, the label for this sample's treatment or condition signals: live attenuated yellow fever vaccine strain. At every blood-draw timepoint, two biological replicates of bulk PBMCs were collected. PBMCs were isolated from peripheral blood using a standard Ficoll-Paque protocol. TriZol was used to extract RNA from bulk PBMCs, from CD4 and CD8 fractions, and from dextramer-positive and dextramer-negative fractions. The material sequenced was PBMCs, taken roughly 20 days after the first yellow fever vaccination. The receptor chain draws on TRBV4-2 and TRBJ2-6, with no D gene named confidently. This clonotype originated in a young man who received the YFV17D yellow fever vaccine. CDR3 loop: CASKIGSSGANVLTF. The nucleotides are TGTGCCAGCAAAATAGGGTCCTCTGGGGCCAACGTCCTGACTTTC.